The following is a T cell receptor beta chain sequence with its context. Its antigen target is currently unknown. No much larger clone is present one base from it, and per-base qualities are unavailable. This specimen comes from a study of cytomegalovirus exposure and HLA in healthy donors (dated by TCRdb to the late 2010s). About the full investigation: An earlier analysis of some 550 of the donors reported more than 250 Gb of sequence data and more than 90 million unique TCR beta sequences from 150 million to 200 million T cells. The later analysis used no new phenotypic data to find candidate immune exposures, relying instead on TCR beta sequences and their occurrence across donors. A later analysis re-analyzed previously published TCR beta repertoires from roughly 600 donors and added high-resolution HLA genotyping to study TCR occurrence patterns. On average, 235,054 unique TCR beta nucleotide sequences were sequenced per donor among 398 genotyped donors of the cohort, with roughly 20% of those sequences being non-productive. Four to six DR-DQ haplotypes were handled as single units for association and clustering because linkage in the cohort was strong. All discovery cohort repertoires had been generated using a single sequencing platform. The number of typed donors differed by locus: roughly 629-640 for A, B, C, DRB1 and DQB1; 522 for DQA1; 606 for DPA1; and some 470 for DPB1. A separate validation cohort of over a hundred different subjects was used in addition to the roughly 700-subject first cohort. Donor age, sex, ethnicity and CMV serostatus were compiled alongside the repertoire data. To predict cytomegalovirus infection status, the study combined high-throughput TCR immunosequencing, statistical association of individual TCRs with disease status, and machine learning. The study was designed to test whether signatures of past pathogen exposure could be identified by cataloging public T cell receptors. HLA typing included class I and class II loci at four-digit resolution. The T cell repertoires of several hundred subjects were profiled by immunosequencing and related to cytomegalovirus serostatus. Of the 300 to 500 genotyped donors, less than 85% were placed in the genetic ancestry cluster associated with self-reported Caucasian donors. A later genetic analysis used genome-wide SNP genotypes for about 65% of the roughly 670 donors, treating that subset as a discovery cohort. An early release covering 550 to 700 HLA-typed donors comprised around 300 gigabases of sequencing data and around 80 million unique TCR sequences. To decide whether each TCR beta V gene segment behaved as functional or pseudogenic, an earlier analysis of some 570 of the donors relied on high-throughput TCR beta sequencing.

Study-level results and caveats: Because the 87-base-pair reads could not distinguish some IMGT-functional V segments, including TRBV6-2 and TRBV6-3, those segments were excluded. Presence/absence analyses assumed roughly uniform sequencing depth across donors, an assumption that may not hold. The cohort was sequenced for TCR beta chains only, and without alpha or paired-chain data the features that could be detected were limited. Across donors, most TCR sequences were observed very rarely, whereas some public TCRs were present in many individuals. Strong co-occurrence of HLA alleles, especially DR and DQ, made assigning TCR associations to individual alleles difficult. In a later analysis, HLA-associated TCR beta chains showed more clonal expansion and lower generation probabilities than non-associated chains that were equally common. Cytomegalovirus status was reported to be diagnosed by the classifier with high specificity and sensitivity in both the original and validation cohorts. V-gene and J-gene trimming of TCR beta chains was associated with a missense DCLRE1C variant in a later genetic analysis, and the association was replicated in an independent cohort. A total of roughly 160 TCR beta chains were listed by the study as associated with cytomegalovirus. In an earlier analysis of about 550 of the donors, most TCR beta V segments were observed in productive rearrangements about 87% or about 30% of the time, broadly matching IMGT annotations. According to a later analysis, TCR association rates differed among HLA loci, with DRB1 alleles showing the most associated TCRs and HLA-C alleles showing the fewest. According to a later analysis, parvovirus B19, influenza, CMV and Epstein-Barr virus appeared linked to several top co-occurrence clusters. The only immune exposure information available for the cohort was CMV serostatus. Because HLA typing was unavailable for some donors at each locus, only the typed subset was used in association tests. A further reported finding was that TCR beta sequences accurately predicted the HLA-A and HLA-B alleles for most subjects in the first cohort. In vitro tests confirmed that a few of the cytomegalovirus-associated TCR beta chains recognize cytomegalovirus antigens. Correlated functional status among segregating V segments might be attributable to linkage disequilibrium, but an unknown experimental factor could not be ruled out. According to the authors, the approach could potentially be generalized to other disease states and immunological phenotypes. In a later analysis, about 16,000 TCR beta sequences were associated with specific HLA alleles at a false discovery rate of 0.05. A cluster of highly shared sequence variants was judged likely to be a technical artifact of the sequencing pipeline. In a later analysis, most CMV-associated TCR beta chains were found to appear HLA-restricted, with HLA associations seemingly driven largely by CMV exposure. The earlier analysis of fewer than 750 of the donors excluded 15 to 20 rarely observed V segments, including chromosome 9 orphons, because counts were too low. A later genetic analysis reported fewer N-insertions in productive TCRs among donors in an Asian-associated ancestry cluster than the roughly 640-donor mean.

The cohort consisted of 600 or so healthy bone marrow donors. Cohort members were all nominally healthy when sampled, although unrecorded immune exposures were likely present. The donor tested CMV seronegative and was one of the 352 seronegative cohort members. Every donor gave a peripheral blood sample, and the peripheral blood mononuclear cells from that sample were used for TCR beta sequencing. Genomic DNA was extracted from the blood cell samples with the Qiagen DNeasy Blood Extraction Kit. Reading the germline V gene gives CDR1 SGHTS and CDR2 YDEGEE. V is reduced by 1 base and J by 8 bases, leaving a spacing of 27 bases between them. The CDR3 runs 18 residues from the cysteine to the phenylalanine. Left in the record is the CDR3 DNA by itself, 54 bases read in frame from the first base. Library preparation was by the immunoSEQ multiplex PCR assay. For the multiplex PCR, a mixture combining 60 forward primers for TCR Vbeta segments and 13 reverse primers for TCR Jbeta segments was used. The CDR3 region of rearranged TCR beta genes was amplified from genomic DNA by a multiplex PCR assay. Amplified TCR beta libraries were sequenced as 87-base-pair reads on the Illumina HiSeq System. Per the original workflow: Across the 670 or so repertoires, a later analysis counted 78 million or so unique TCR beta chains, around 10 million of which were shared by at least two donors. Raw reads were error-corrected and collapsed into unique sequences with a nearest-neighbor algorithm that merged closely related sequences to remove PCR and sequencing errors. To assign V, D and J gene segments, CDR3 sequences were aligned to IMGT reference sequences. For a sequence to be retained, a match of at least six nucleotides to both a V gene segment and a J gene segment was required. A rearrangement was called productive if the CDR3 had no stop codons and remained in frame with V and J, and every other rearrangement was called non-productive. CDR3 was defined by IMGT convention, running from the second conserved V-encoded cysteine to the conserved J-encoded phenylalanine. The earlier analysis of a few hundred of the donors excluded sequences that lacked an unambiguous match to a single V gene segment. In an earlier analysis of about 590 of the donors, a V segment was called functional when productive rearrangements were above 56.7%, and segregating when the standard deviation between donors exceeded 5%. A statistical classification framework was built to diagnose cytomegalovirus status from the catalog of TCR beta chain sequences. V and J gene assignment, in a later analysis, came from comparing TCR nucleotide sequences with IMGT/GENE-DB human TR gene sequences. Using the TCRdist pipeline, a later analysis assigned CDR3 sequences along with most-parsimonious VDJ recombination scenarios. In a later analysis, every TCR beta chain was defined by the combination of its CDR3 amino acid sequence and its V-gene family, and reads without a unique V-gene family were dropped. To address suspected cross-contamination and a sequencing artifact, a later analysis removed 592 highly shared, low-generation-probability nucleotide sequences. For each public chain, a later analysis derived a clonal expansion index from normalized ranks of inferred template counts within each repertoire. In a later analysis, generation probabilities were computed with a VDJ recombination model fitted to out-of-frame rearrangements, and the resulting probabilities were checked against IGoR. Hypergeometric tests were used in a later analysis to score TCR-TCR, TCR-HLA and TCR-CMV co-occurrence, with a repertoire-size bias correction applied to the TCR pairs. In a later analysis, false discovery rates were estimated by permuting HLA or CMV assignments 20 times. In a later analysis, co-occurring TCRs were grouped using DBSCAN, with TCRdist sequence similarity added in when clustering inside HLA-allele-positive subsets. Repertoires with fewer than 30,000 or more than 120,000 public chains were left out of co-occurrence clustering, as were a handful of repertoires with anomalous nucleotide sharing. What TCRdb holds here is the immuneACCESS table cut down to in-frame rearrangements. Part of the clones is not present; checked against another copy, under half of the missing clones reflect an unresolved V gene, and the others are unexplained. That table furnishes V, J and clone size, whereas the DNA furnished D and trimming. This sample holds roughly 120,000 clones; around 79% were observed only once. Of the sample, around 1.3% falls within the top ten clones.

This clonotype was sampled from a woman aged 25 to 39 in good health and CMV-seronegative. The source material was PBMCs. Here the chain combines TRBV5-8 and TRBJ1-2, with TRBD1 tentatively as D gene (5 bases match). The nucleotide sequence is TGTGCCAGCAGCTTGTATCGACAGACCCCTTTCCCTCTATGGGGCTACACCTTC. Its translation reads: CASSLYRQTPFPLWGYTF.